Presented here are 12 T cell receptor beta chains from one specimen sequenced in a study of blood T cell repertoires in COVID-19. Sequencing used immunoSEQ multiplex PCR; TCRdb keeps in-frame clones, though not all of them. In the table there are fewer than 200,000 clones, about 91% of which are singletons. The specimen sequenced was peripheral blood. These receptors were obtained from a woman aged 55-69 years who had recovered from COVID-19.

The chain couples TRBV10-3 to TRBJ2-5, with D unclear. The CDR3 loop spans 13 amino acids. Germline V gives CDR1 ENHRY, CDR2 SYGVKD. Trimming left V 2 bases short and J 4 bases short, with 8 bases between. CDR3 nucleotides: TGTGCCATCAGTGAGACAGATCGAGAGACCCAGTACTTC. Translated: CAISETDRETQYF.

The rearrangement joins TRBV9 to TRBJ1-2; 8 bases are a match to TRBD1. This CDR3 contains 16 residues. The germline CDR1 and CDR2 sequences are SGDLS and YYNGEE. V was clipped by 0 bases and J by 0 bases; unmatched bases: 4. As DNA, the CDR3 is TGTGCCAGCAGCGTAGGGGCAGGGGGCGCTAACTATGGCTACACCTTC. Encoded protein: CASSVGAGGANYGYTF.

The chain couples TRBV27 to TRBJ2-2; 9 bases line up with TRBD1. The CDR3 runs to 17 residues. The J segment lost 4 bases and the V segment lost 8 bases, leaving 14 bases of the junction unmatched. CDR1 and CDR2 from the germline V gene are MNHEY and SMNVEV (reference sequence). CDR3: CASGYSGQGKGTGELFF. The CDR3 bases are TGTGCCAGCGGGTACTCGGGACAGGGTAAAGGCACCGGGGAGCTGTTTTTT.

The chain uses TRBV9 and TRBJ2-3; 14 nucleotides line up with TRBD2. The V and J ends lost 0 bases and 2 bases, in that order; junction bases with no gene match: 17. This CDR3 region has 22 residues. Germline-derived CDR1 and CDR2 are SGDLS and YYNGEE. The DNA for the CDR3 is TGTGCCAGCAGCGTAGCCCCCTTAACCGGGACTAGCGGGGGCTACAACACAGATACGCAGTATTTT. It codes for CASSVAPLTGTSGGYNTDTQYF. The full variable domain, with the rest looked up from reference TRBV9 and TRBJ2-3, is DSGVTQTPKHLITATGQRVTLRCSPRSGDLSVYWYQQSLDQGLQFLIQYYNGEERAKGNILERFSAQQFPDLHSELNLSSLELGDSALYFCASSVAPLTGTSGGYNTDTQYFGPGTRLTVL.

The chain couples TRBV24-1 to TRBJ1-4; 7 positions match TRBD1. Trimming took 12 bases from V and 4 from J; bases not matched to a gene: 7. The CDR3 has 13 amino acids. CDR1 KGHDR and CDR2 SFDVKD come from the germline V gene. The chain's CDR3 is CAVGRQGNEKLFF. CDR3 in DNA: TGTGCCGTTGGAAGACAGGGTAATGAAAAACTGTTTTTT.

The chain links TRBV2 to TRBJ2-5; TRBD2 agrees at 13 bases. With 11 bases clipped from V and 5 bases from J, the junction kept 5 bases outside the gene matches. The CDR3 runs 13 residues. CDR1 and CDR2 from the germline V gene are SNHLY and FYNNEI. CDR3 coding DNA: TGTGCCGGGCGGGGACTAGCGGGGGAGACCCAGTACTTC. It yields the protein CAGRGLAGETQYF.

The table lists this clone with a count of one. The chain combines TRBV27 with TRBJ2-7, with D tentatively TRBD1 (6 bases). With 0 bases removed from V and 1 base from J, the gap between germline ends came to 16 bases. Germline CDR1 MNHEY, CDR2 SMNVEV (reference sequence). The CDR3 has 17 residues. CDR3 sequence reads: CASSLSMGDRTSYEQYF. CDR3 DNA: TGTGCCAGCAGTTTATCTATGGGAGACAGGACTTCCTACGAGCAGTACTTC.

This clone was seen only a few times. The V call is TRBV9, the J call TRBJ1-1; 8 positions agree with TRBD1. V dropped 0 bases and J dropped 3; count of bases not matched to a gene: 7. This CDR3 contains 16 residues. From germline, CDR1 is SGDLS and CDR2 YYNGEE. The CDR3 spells CASSVEWMDRDTEAFF. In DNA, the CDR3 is TGTGCCAGCAGCGTAGAATGGATGGACAGGGACACTGAAGCTTTCTTT.

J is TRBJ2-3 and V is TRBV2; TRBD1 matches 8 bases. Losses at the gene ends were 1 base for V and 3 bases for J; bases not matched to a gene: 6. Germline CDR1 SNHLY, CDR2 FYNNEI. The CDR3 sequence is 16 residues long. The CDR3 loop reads CASSEVRTGWTDTQYF. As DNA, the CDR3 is TGTGCCAGCAGTGAAGTACGGACAGGGTGGACAGATACGCAGTATTTT.

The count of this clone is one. CDR3 amino acids: CASSESGASYNEQFF. The DNA for the CDR3 is TGCGCCAGCAGTGAGTCCGGTGCTAGCTACAATGAGCAGTTCTTC. The chain joins TRBV10-1 to TRBJ2-1; D is uncertain. Trimming took 0 bases from V and 3 from J, leaving 9 bases between them. This CDR3 comprises 15 residues. Per the germline V gene, CDR1 is WNHNN and CDR2 is SYGVQD (reference sequence).

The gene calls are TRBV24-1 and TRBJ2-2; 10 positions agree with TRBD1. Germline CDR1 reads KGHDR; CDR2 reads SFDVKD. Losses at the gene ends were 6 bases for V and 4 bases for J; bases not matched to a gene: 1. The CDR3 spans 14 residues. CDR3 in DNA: TGTGCCACCAGTAGGACAGGGGGCACCGGGGAGCTGTTTTTT. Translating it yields CATSRTGGTGELFF.

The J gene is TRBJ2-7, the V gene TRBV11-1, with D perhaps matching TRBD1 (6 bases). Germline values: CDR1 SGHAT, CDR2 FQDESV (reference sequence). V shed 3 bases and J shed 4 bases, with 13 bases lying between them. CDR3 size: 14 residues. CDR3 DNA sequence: TGTGCCAGCAGCTTTGAACAGGGTTCTTACGAGCAGTACTTC. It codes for CASSFEQGSYEQYF.